What follows are 20 T cell receptor beta chains derived from one specimen sequenced in a study of T cells in Graves' hyperthyroidism and ophthalmopathy. RNA transcripts yielded amplified TCR beta CDR3 regions. Using the HTBI primer set, a first-round RT-PCR was run on the TCR CDR3. MiXCR was run by TCRdb on the multiplex PCR reads, yielding one entry per CDR3 protein. The top ten hold around 9.2% of the sample, which has under 400,000 distinct CDR3 sequences, 13% seen once. Source material: blood. All receptors derive from a woman between 18 and 30 years old with Graves' hyperthyroidism.

This clonotype was observed at least ten times. V and J are TRBV20-1 and TRBJ2-1; a weak D match, TRBD2 (5 bases). The V gene's germline CDR1 is DFQATT and CDR2 SNEGSKA (reference sequence). The CDR3 loop spans 13 amino acids. Trimming pared 4 bases from V and 8 bases from J, leaving 15 bases between. This chain's CDR3 is CSATLPGADEQFF. The CDR3 DNA is TGCAGTGCTACCCTTCCCGGAGCGGATGAGCAGTTCTTC.

J is TRBJ2-1 and V is TRBV5-1; possible D gene TRBD2, 5 bases. V shed 4 bases and J shed 4 bases, with 30 bases lying between them. CDR1 is SGHRS and CDR2 is YFSETQ in the germline V gene. The CDR3 covers 20 residues. The CDR3 spells CASSATAGKTRISPYNEQFF. Here the CDR3 DNA reads TGCGCCAGCAGCGCCACCGCCGGGAAAACCCGCATTAGCCCTTACAATGAGCAGTTCTTC.

The CDR3 loop reads CASSIAKGSYEQYF. CDR3 nucleotide sequence: TGTGCCAGTAGTATCGCTAAAGGTTCCTACGAGCAGTACTTC. J is TRBJ2-7 and V is TRBV19; D uncertain. V was pared by 3 bases and J by 1 base, with 10 bases between. Germline CDR1 LNHDA, CDR2 SQIVND (reference sequence). The CDR3 is made up of 14 amino acids.

Many counts were recorded for this clonotype. This rearrangement joins TRBV28 to TRBJ2-1; D is ambiguous. Germline CDR1 MDHEN, CDR2 SYDVKM. The germline V and J ends were trimmed by 3 bases and 10 bases, with 10 bases remaining between them. This CDR3 is built from 12 residues. CDR3 coding DNA: TGTGCCAGCAGTTTGCCCCTGGGGGAGCAGTTCTTC. Amino acid sequence: CASSLPLGEQFF. Looking up the rest from reference TRBV28 and TRBJ2-1 gives the full variable domain: DVKVTQSSRYLVKRTGEKVFLECVQDMDHENMFWYRQDPGLGLRLIYFSYDVKMKEKGDIPEGYSVSREKKERFSLILESASTNQTSMYLCASSLPLGEQFFGPGTRLTVL.

This clonotype was seen a few times. This chain joins TRBV28 and TRBJ2-5, with 9 positions matching TRBD2. CDR1 is MDHEN and CDR2 is SYDVKM in the germline V gene. This CDR3 contains 12 residues. Unmatched junction bases numbered 11, after V lost 8 bases and J lost 13 bases. The CDR3 protein is CASVGGGRALYF. DNA of the CDR3: TGTGCCAGCGTGGGGGGCGGGAGGGCTCTGTACTTC.

This chain uses TRBV4-1 with TRBJ2-5; 8 bases fit TRBD2. V shed 4 bases, J shed 2 bases, and the junction held 9 bases outside the gene matches. This CDR3 comprises 16 residues. CDR1 and CDR2 from the germline V gene are MGHRA and YSYEKL. CDR3 amino acids: CASSPMELAAQETQYF. The CDR3 DNA reads as TGCGCCAGCAGCCCGATGGAACTAGCGGCTCAAGAGACCCAGTACTTC.

There are many counts of this clonotype. This chain links TRBV5-6 with TRBJ1-2; no clear D. V lost 0 bases and J 8 bases, leaving 5 bases between the germline ends. CDR1 and CDR2 from the germline V gene are SGHDT and YYEEEE. This CDR3 is built from 11 residues. CDR3 loop: CASSLENGYTF. CDR3 DNA sequence: TGTGCCAGCAGCTTGGAGAACGGCTACACCTTC. Combining the CDR3 with reference TRBV5-6 and TRBJ1-2 gives the whole variable domain DAGVTQSPTHLIKTRGQQVTLRCSPKSGHDTVSWYQQALGQGPQFIFQYYEEEERQRGNFPDRFSGHQFPNYSSELNVNALLLGDSALYLCASSLENGYTFGSGTRLTVV.

The sample holds many counts of this clonotype. The chain recombines TRBV20-1 with TRBJ2-4; D might be TRBD1 (5 bases). CDR1 and CDR2 from the germline V gene are DFQATT and SNEGSKA (reference sequence). CDR3 size: 17 residues. Trimming removed 5 bases at V and 0 bases at J, with 20 bases between. CDR3 residues: CSAVDPWTPLAKNIQYF. CDR3 nucleotides: TGCAGTGCTGTGGACCCCTGGACACCCCTAGCCAAAAACATTCAGTACTTC.

A note on this clonotype: A much larger clone sits a single nucleotide away, making a read error possible. The chain links TRBV3-1 to TRBJ1-1; no clear D gene. Germline lookup yields CDR1 LGHDT and CDR2 YNNKEL (reference sequence). This CDR3 is 14 amino acids long. The V end lost 10 bases, the J end lost 3 bases, and 18 bases lay between the germline ends. CDR3 protein: CANRPDRRHTEAFF. CDR3 nucleotides: TGTGCCAACAGACCCGATAGACGGCACACTGAAGCTTTCTTT.

This clonotype was counted ten times or more. This chain joins TRBV6-1 and TRBJ2-3; 8 bases are shared with TRBD1. Germline CDR1 MNHNS, CDR2 SASEGT. This CDR3 contains 15 residues. The trim removed 6 bases at V and 0 bases at J, leaving 5 bases unmatched. CDR3 region: CASRPGGRSTDTQYF. In DNA, the CDR3 is TGTGCCAGCAGACCAGGGGGCAGGAGCACAGATACGCAGTATTTT.

This clonotype was counted ten times or more. The chain recombines TRBV11-2 with TRBJ1-6; possibly TRBD1 for D (5 bases). Per germline, CDR1 SGHAT and CDR2 FQNNGV. V lost 5 bases to trimming and J lost 8 bases, with 13 bases between them. The CDR3 extends over 14 amino acids. The CDR3 spells CASSLQVGYSPLHF. The CDR3 region has the DNA TGTGCCAGCAGCCTACAGGTGGGGTATTCACCCCTCCACTTT.

This clonotype has at least ten counts. The chain recombines TRBV28 with TRBJ1-2, with D hard to call. Germline V gives CDR1 MDHEN, CDR2 SYDVKM. V lost 6 bases and J 4 bases, leaving 12 bases between the germline ends. The CDR3 extends over 13 amino acids. This CDR3 reads CASRHNSLYGYTF. CDR3 DNA: TGTGCCAGCAGGCATAACAGCCTCTATGGCTACACCTTC.

The rearrangement joins TRBV27 to TRBJ2-3; the D gene is possibly TRBD2 (6 bases). V gave up 7 bases and J gave up 10 bases, with 12 bases separating them. The germline gives CDR1 MNHEY, CDR2 SMNVEV (reference sequence). The CDR3 is 11 residues long. The CDR3 here is CASTLGEAQYF. CDR3 bases: TGTGCCAGCACCTTAGGGGAGGCGCAGTATTTT.

This clonotype was recorded at least ten times. V gene TRBV27 combines with J gene TRBJ1-6; 7 nucleotides line up with TRBD1. Germline V gives CDR1 MNHEY, CDR2 SMNVEV (reference sequence). After removal of 5 bases from V and 8 bases from J, the junction contained 6 bases not matched to a gene. The CDR3 consists of 14 residues. The CDR3 sequence: CASSAGQDYSPLHF. The CDR3 DNA follows: TGTGCCAGCAGTGCCGGACAGGATTATTCACCCCTCCACTTT.

This CDR3 reads CASTPPWGLSGADTQYF. The CDR3, as DNA: TGTGCCAGCACCCCACCTTGGGGCCTTAGTGGGGCAGATACGCAGTATTTT. The genes are TRBV6-1 and TRBJ2-3; D is perhaps TRBD1 (5 bases). CDR3 size: 17 residues. With 7 bases removed from V and 4 bases from J, the gap between germline ends came to 24 bases. Looked up from germline, CDR1 is MNHNS and CDR2 is SASEGT.

This clonotype was counted only a few times. This sequence joins TRBV4-3 and TRBJ2-5; 14 bases agree with TRBD2. The CDR3 loop spans 16 amino acids. J gave up 5 bases and V 4 bases, and 6 bases lay outside the gene matches. Germline CDR1 is LGHNA and CDR2 is YSLEER. The DNA of the CDR3 is TGCGCCAGCAGCCCGGGACTAGCGGGAGTGGAGGAGACCCAGTACTTC. This encodes CASSPGLAGVEETQYF.

The table lists this clonotype with many counts. The chain combines TRBV3-1 with TRBJ2-1; perhaps TRBD1 as D (5 bases). Germline CDR1 is LGHDT and CDR2 is YNNKEL (reference sequence). The CDR3 is 14 residues long. V dropped 4 bases and J dropped 7 bases, with 14 bases sitting between them. CDR3: CASSLTLGPNEQFF. CDR3 sequence (DNA): TGTGCCAGCAGCCTAACCCTGGGGCCAAATGAGCAGTTCTTC.

This clonotype was counted at least ten times. The chain recombines TRBV10-3 with TRBJ2-3, with TRBD2 matching 15 bases. V trimming: 0 bases; J trimming: 5 bases; junction bases outside the gene matches: 3. CDR3 length: 17 residues. Germline V lookup: CDR1 ENHRY, CDR2 SYGVKD. The DNA of the CDR3 is TGTGCCATCAGTGAGTCGCCGGGACTAGCGGGAGGAGATACGCAGTATTTT. Translation gives CAISESPGLAGGDTQYF.

The rearrangement uses TRBV13 and TRBJ1-2; D gene ambiguous. CDR3 length: 15 residues. The V and J ends lost 0 bases and 0 bases respectively, with 8 bases between them. The germline CDR1 and CDR2 sequences are PRHDT and FYEKMQ (reference sequence). CDR3 in amino acids: CASSLGTGSNYGYTF. The DNA for the CDR3 is TGTGCCAGCAGCTTAGGAACGGGATCTAACTATGGCTACACCTTC.

This clonotype showed up many times. V is TRBV12-3 or TRBV12-4 and J is TRBJ2-3; D is undetermined. The ends were cut back, 3 bases at V and 8 bases at J, with 15 bases in the middle. The CDR3 has 14 residues. The CDR3 sequence is CASSFTGSPGTQYF. CDR3 sequence (DNA): TGTGCCAGCAGTTTTACGGGCTCGCCCGGTACGCAGTATTTT.